These T cell receptor beta chains were read from a single sample in a study of a mutant IDH1 vaccine in newly diagnosed glioma. Clones were sequenced by immunoSEQ multiplex PCR, and TCRdb holds only the in-frame ones, with some missing. The sample has 29,000 or so clones, around 80% seen once; the top ten hold over 7%. No antigen is known for these receptors. The sample consisted of PBMCs, taken from a glioma patient whose treatment included an IDH1 peptide vaccine. These receptors were taken from a woman under 30 with glioma. Both conserved end residues are part of each CDR3. The D gene is left open where the match is weak. Some rows have no size entry. The others give once, few or many, or a class for an expanded clone.

len	v_gene	abundance	j_gene	d_gene	CDR3aa	CDR3nt
15	TRBV28	few	TRBJ1-5	NA	CASSFMSGINQPQHF	TGTGCCAGCAGTTTCATGTCAGGGATCAATCAGCCCCAGCATTTT
14	TRBV7-2	NA	TRBJ2-3	NA	CASSRGLTGDTQYF	TGTGCCAGCAGCCGCGGACTCACGGGGGATACGCAGTATTTT
8	TRBV27	NA	TRBJ1-3	NA	CAINTIYF	TGTGCCATAAACACCATATATTTT
15	TRBV14	NA	TRBJ2-7	NA	CASSTPTRFPYEQYF	TGTGCCAGCAGCACTCCCACACGGTTCCCCTACGAGCAGTACTTC
19	TRBV4-3	NA	TRBJ2-3	NA	CASSQDRQGGGFHTDTQYF	TGCGCCAGCAGCCAAGATCGTCAGGGGGGTGGCTTTCACACAGATACGCAGTATTTT
13	TRBV6-6	medium-sized	TRBJ2-1	NA	CASSRAGYNEQFF	TGTGCCAGCAGTCGGGCCGGGTACAATGAGCAGTTCTTC
13	TRBV5-1	NA	TRBJ1-6	NA	CASSETLTSPLHF	TGCGCCAGCAGCGAAACATTAACTTCACCCCTCCACTTT
14	TRBV5-1	NA	TRBJ1-1	TRBD1	CASSLSQGDTEAFF	TGCGCCAGCAGCCTTTCGCAGGGGGACACTGAAGCTTTCTTT
15	TRBV6-6	NA	TRBJ2-6	NA	CASSQTSTGANVLTF	TGTGCCAGCAGCCAGACCTCGACTGGGGCCAACGTCCTGACTTTC
14	TRBV29-1	NA	TRBJ2-1	TRBD2	CSVELAGGLGEQFF	TGCAGCGTTGAACTAGCGGGGGGGCTCGGTGAGCAGTTCTTC
15	TRBV4-1	NA	TRBJ2-1	TRBD2	CASSHGLAGWNEQFF	TGCGCCAGCAGTCATGGACTAGCGGGGTGGAATGAGCAGTTCTTC
14	TRBV6-1	NA	TRBJ2-7	NA	CASSTGDVGYEQYF	TGTGCCAGCAGTACGGGGGACGTGGGCTACGAGCAGTACTTC
14	TRBV7-8	NA	TRBJ1-2	NA	CASSSPGKNYGYTF	TGTGCCAGCAGCTCACCGGGAAAGAACTATGGCTACACCTTC
12	TRBV21-1	NA	TRBJ1-4	NA	CASSQMWEKLFF	TGTGCCAGCAGCCAAATGTGGGAAAAACTGTTTTTT
15	TRBV5-6	NA	TRBJ1-4	NA	CASSDAGQGSEKLFF	TGTGCCAGCAGCGACGCGGGCCAGGGTAGCGAAAAACTGTTTTTT
17	TRBV7-9	NA	TRBJ1-1	NA	CASSLPGDKNFNTEAFF	TGTGCCAGCAGCTTACCGGGTGATAAAAACTTTAACACTGAAGCTTTCTTT
15	TRBV19	NA	TRBJ2-3	TRBD1	CASSPNRGSTDTQYF	TGTGCCAGTAGTCCGAACAGGGGGAGCACAGATACGCAGTATTTT
13	TRBV5-1	NA	TRBJ2-7	NA	CASREGPDYEQYF	TGCGCCAGCAGAGAAGGTCCCGACTACGAGCAGTACTTC
19	TRBV2	NA	TRBJ1-5	NA	CASSERGGTLAFQHQPQHF	TGTGCCAGCAGTGAACGGGGTGGAACACTCGCATTCCAACATCAGCCCCAGCATTTT
13	TRBV13	NA	TRBJ2-3	NA	CASSPSGTDTQYF	TGTGCCAGCAGCCCCTCAGGGACAGATACGCAGTATTTT
13	TRBV13	NA	TRBJ1-2	NA	CASSLGTVGGYTF	TGTGCCAGCAGCTTAGGGACAGTGGGTGGCTACACCTTC
15	TRBV6-5	NA	TRBJ1-1	NA	CASSYSGGPNTEAFF	TGTGCCAGCAGTTACTCGGGGGGACCGAACACTGAAGCTTTCTTT
13	TRBV15	NA	TRBJ1-4	TRBD1	CATWGQGTEKLFF	TGTGCCACCTGGGGACAGGGGACTGAAAAACTGTTTTTT
15	TRBV13	NA	TRBJ1-3	NA	CASSLGTASGNTIYF	TGTGCCAGCAGCTTAGGGACAGCCTCTGGAAACACCATATATTTT
15	TRBV6-4	few	TRBJ1-1	TRBD1	CASSPAGQGTTEAFF	TGTGCCAGCAGCCCCGCCGGACAGGGGACCACTGAAGCTTTCTTT
15	TRBV29-1	NA	TRBJ2-7	NA	CSVVDPTGLPYEQYF	TGCAGCGTGGTGGACCCGACGGGCCTCCCCTACGAGCAGTACTTC
15	TRBV10-3	few	TRBJ2-1	TRBD1	CAIRLDRGGYNEQFF	TGTGCCATCAGATTGGACAGGGGAGGGTACAATGAGCAGTTCTTC
14	TRBV7-8	NA	TRBJ2-5	NA	CASSLNPSQETQYF	TGTGCCAGCAGCTTAAATCCTAGCCAAGAGACCCAGTACTTC
16	TRBV5-1	NA	TRBJ1-2	TRBD1	CASSWTGQGITDGYTF	TGCGCCAGCAGCTGGACCGGACAGGGGATTACAGATGGCTACACCTTC
17	TRBV28	NA	TRBJ2-1	TRBD1	CASSGERDRGRYHEQFF	TGTGCCAGCAGTGGAGAGAGGGACAGGGGTAGGTACCATGAGCAGTTCTTC
12	TRBV2	once	TRBJ2-1	NA	CASMAVGNEQFF	TGTGCCAGCATGGCAGTCGGCAATGAGCAGTTCTTC
21	TRBV4-2	NA	TRBJ2-6	TRBD2	CASSPPRGLAGGEAGANVLTF	TGTGCCAGCAGCCCTCCCCGGGGGCTAGCGGGAGGGGAGGCTGGGGCCAACGTCCTGACTTTC
14	TRBV19	NA	TRBJ2-1	TRBD2	CASRSSSGSLVQFF	TGTGCCAGTAGGAGTTCTAGCGGGAGTTTAGTGCAGTTCTTC
15	TRBV10-3	medium-sized	TRBJ1-6	TRBD1	CAISPGQGMGSPLHF	TGTGCCATCAGCCCAGGACAGGGGATGGGTTCACCCCTCCACTTT
14	TRBV5-4	NA	TRBJ2-3	TRBD2	CASRSGGFTDTQYF	TGTGCCAGCAGGTCGGGGGGTTTCACAGATACGCAGTATTTT
13	TRBV7-9	NA	TRBJ1-1	NA	CASVTGMNTEAFF	TGTGCCAGCGTTACAGGTATGAACACTGAAGCTTTCTTT
14	TRBV4-3	few	TRBJ2-1	NA	CASSRDRGSGEQFF	TGCGCCAGCAGCCGAGACCGGGGGAGTGGTGAGCAGTTCTTC
15	TRBV7-8	NA	TRBJ2-2	TRBD2	CASSLENSGIGELFF	TGTGCCAGCAGCCTAGAGAACAGCGGGATCGGGGAGCTGTTTTTT
15	TRBV7-9	NA	TRBJ2-3	TRBD1	CASSLDRDSTDTQYF	TGTGCCAGCAGCCTCGACAGGGATAGCACAGATACGCAGTATTTT